These 4 T cell receptor beta chains share one sample of origin, sequenced in a study of blood T cell repertoires in COVID-19. Sequencing used immunoSEQ multiplex PCR; TCRdb keeps in-frame clones, though not all of them. The sample has roughly 140,000 clones; 87% are singletons. Sequenced input: peripheral blood. These receptor sequences come from a woman in her thirties or forties with acute or convalescent COVID-19.

This chain connects TRBV14 to TRBJ1-1; unclear D gene. Germline CDR1 reads SGHDN; CDR2 reads FVKESK. V was pared by 1 base and J by 0 bases, with 9 bases between. The CDR3 is made up of 15 amino acids. In DNA, the CDR3 is TGTGCCAGCAGCCAAGTTCGGGGTTTGAACACTGAAGCTTTCTTT. Its protein product is CASSQVRGLNTEAFF.

The chain has TRBV2 and TRBJ2-4; D unresolved. CDR3 length: 15 residues. The V gene lost 6 bases and the J gene lost 0 bases, with 12 bases spanning the gap. Germline V gene data show CDR1 as SNHLY and CDR2 as FYNNEI. The CDR3 loop reads CASRGTVLAKNIQYF. The CDR3, as DNA: TGTGCCAGCAGGGGTACAGTATTAGCCAAAAACATTCAGTACTTC.

The chain couples TRBV28 to TRBJ1-1; 7 nucleotides match TRBD1. This CDR3 region has 13 residues. With V trimmed by 6 bases and J by 11 bases, 12 bases remained unmatched. From germline, CDR1 is MDHEN and CDR2 SYDVKM. CDR3 sequence: CASRLGGLPAAFF. CDR3 nucleotide sequence: TGTGCCAGCAGATTAGGGGGCCTTCCGGCGGCTTTCTTT.

This rearrangement joins TRBV10-3 to TRBJ2-5, with 9 bases identical to TRBD2. From germline, CDR1 is ENHRY and CDR2 SYGVKD. The CDR3 runs to 15 residues. The trim removed 3 bases at V and 1 base at J, leaving 3 bases unmatched. The CDR3 sequence is CAISDPTSGQETQYF. CDR3 nucleotides: TGTGCCATCAGTGACCCGACTAGCGGCCAAGAGACCCAGTACTTC.